This TCR beta chain was profiled in a study of tumor-infiltrating lymphocytes in primary liver carcinoma. Unsorted whole blood supplied the blood RNA, and germline DNA was isolated too. As regards this clonotype: Germline and junction disagree at one end, which may indicate a read error.

With a constant-region primer, TCR beta cDNA was made from 450 to 550 ng of total RNA. Amplification in three nested multiplex PCR rounds with slightly modified ARM-PCR gave rise to TCR beta libraries. Forward primers for TRBV1-TRBV30 and a C-beta reverse primer served the first two PCR rounds, at approximately 10 cycles each. Using its own MiXCR run on the multiplex PCR reads, TCRdb lists one record per CDR3 protein. The sample carries fewer than 400,000 distinct CDR3 sequences, nearly 60% recorded once. The CDR3 length is 17 residues. Germline-derived CDR1 and CDR2 are SGHAT and FQDESV (reference sequence).

Material for sequencing was peripheral blood. This chain uses TRBV11-1 with TRBJ2-7, with 9 bases aligning to TRBD2. The receptor comes from a woman in her twenties or thirties with primary liver carcinoma and hepatitis B virus infection. The CDR3 DNA reads as TGTACCAGAAGCTTTTCCTCCGGGCGCGGGAGGGCGTACGAGCAGTACTTC. Translating gives CTRSFSSGRGRAYEQYF.